This entry concerns a single T cell receptor beta chain. This record comes from a study of shared clonotypes between healthy human individuals. The wider study: Contributing individuals were a couple of females and three males aged 18 to 49.

This CDR3 region has 15 residues. Trimming took 3 bases from V and 1 from J; bases not matched to a gene: 5. Germline V lookup: CDR1 MDHEN, CDR2 SYDVKM. Measured with immunoSEQ multiplex PCR; TCRdb has only the in-frame clones, and not every one. The sample carries 2 million to 3 million clones, under 95% recorded once. The source material was naive CD4+ T cells from PBMCs. Subset given: CD45RA+ positively selected. The TCR comes from a man younger than 35 in good health. Some clones in this sample may be carry-over from other donors' samples. The chain is built from TRBV28 and TRBJ2-7, with 8 positions matching TRBD2. Here the CDR3 DNA reads TGTGCCAGCAGTTTGGCCGGGACTAGGTCCTACGAGCAGTACTTC. Its translation is CASSLAGTRSYEQYF.